The rows below give T cell receptor beta chains drawn from one sample of a study of blood T cell repertoires in COVID-19. Using immunoSEQ multiplex PCR, the repertoire was profiled, and TCRdb retains in-frame clones only, with some absent. This sample has 250,000 to 350,000 clones, with roughly 90% found just once. The sample consisted of peripheral blood. The receptors here all came from a woman in her sixties with acute or convalescent COVID-19. Each CDR3 is given without its conserved first and last residue. Where a row states a size, it is once, few, many or the class of an expanded clone; other rows omit it.

abundance,j_gene,v_gene,len,CDR3aa
NA,TRBJ2-1,TRBV25-1,15,ASSESTSGSLHNEQF
once,TRBJ1-5,TRBV28,13,ASTTGGIGNQPQH
NA,TRBJ1-1,TRBV2,12,ASRQTTGGGEAF
NA,TRBJ1-2,TRBV29-1,13,SVEVGSPANYGYT
NA,TRBJ1-1,TRBV7-8,13,ASSLFSGRSTEAF
NA,TRBJ1-5,TRBV12-3/TRBV12-4,10,ASNRGNQPQH
NA,TRBJ1-4,TRBV19,12,ASTRDRGNEKLF
NA,TRBJ2-2,TRBV11-2,13,ASSLQGQNTGELF
NA,TRBJ1-4,TRBV4-2,15,ASSQEVRGQSGEKLF
NA,TRBJ2-7,TRBV7-8,12,ASSLVDSGYEQY
NA,TRBJ2-1,TRBV5-1,12,ASSLGQGTDEQF
NA,TRBJ2-2,TRBV19,13,ASITTGGGSGELF
NA,TRBJ1-4,TRBV28,13,ASSGQGPTNEKLF
NA,TRBJ1-2,TRBV12-3/TRBV12-4,10,ASTRDRDGYT
NA,TRBJ1-6,TRBV6-5,11,ASTGQGITPLH
NA,TRBJ2-1,TRBV3-1/TRBV3-2,16,ASSQDLDRTSSYNEQF
NA,TRBJ1-1,TRBV6-6,11,ASKDRLNTEAF
NA,TRBJ2-6,TRBV29-1,12,SASRGPGANVLT
once,TRBJ1-6,TRBV6-8,13,ASSSGTGRNSPLH
NA,TRBJ1-2,TRBV6-1,12,ASSEWRTGDGYT
once,TRBJ1-2,TRBV7-9,14,ASSFRYEGEGYGYT
NA,TRBJ1-2,TRBV15,15,ATSRDTGRVLENGYT
NA,TRBJ2-7,TRBV7-2,13,ASSPGTGSYYEQY
NA,TRBJ1-1,TRBV9,15,ASSPTGEGGQGLLAF
NA,TRBJ2-1,TRBV19,13,ASSQTSGSGNEQF
NA,TRBJ1-3,TRBV30,13,AWSAPGFSGNTIY
NA,TRBJ1-1,TRBV11-2,12,ASTPSGAGTEAF
NA,TRBJ1-1,TRBV18,12,ASSPLTGNTEAF
NA,TRBJ1-2,TRBV6-1,13,ASSDGTGKIEGYT
NA,TRBJ1-6,TRBV6-5,13,ASTYGILYNSPLH
NA,TRBJ1-2,TRBV5-4,10,ASSLERRGYT
once,TRBJ2-7,TRBV3-1/TRBV3-2,12,ASSPTVVGREQY
NA,TRBJ2-7,TRBV7-6,12,ASSFGTEATEQY
NA,TRBJ2-5,TRBV6-2/TRBV6-3,11,ASSSSLPGTQY
NA,TRBJ1-5,TRBV2,12,ASSGGDGSQPQH
NA,TRBJ2-2,TRBV9,10,ASSSSTGELF
NA,TRBJ1-1,TRBV5-1,15,ASTLGGSRQGGTEAF
NA,TRBJ2-7,TRBV29-1,10,SVGRLAGEQY
NA,TRBJ2-1,TRBV7-8,13,ASSILSGSVNEQF
NA,TRBJ2-7,TRBV15,11,ATSREHLYEQY
NA,TRBJ1-1,TRBV19,11,ASSTGVNTEAF
NA,TRBJ1-2,TRBV5-1,9,AFREKDGYT
NA,TRBJ1-1,TRBV5-5,14,ASSLSLQGRYTEAF